This T cell receptor beta chain comes out of a study of regulatory T cells in long-lasting Graves disease. In building TCR beta libraries, iRepertoire HTBI primers were used together with Arm-PCR of CDR3 regions. From the multiplex PCR reads, TCRdb called clonotypes with MiXCR, one entry per CDR3 protein. The table records 350,000 to 500,000 distinct CDR3 sequences, 12% to 15% of them present only once. This CDR3 region has 13 residues. Germline V CDR1 and CDR2: MNHEY, SMNVEV (reference sequence). Trimming cost V 8 bases and J 1 base, with 11 bases left between them. Time point defined: newly diagnosed GD, antithyroid drugs for less than 3 months. There was RNA extracted from PBMCs, and the TCR library was made from it. This clonotype was picked up many times. Separately, the same data were catalogued under a study of T cells in Graves' hyperthyroidism and ophthalmopathy. In that study: In patients aged 18 to 65, hyperthyroidism was newly diagnosed, with duration under 2 months.

The sequenced sample was peripheral blood mononuclear cells (PBMCs), obtained at new diagnosis, from a patient treated with antithyroid drugs. J is TRBJ1-1 and V is TRBV27; D unresolved. This clonotype originated in a woman aged 50 to 60 with Graves disease. This chain's CDR3 is CASVGRKNTEAFF. The CDR3 coding sequence is TGTGCCAGCGTCGGTAGGAAGAACACTGAAGCTTTCTTT.